This TCR beta chain came from a study of blood T cell repertoires in COVID-19. The wider study: The United States, Italy and Spain provided the acute and convalescent COVID-19 samples. PBMCs, B-cell-depleted T cells, or T cells provided the cDNA or gDNA that made up the material.

This CDR3 is 19 amino acids long. V lost 0 bases and J 4 bases, leaving 22 bases between the germline ends. Looked up from germline, CDR1 is SGHNT and CDR2 is YENEEA. Original methodology: How many nucleated cells were present was estimated from reference gene primer amplification. Only in-frame clones appear in the TCRdb table, and some are missing; sequencing was by immunoSEQ multiplex PCR. The DNA was the basis for D and trimming; V, J and clone size are from that table. In the table there are about 45,000 clones, about 90% of which are singletons. This clonotype was obtained from a human donor in a cohort sampled during active COVID-19. The sequenced sample was peripheral blood. J is TRBJ2-1 and V is TRBV11-3; D perhaps matches TRBD2 (6 bases). The CDR3 protein is CASSLDRGRGAGSYNEQFF. The CDR3 DNA follows: TGTGCCAGCAGCTTAGATCGGGGCCGTGGGGCGGGAAGTTACAATGAGCAGTTCTTC.